Below are 19 T cell receptor beta chains sequenced from a single sample in a study of blood T cell repertoires in COVID-19 (dated by TCRdb to 2020 to 2021). The method behind the library was the immunoSEQ multiplex PCR assay. As stored in TCRdb, this immuneACCESS dataset retains in-frame rearrangements with V and J assigned. A fraction of the clones does not appear; measured against another copy, unresolved V genes explain less than half of the discrepancy, and the remainder lacks a known reason. This sample lists approximately 250,000 clones; more than 65% were detected once. The ten largest clones take up 1.4% of the sample. The sample comprised peripheral blood. The receptors were sampled from a woman aged 40 to 50 who had recovered from COVID-19.

This clone was detected only a few times. This rearrangement joins TRBV6-2 or TRBV6-3 to TRBJ1-2; TRBD1 might be the D (5 bases). This CDR3 is 13 amino acids long. Looked up from germline, CDR1 is MNHEY and CDR2 is SVGEGT. Trimming left V 7 bases short and J 3 bases short, with 12 bases between. This CDR3 is CASNPGRDYGYTF. The CDR3 bases are TGTGCCAGCAACCCGGGCAGGGACTATGGCTACACCTTC.

The V and J genes are TRBV27 and TRBJ2-7; D ambiguous. The germline V gene has CDR1 MNHEY and CDR2 SMNVEV (reference sequence). V was shortened by 5 bases and J by 0 bases, with 14 bases between the two germline ends. There are 15 residues in the CDR3. DNA for the CDR3: TGTGCCAGCAGTCCCGCCCTAGTGAGCTCCTACGAGCAGTACTTC. This gives the protein CASSPALVSSYEQYF.

V and J are TRBV7-2 and TRBJ1-1; 8 bases match TRBD1. Trimming removed 5 bases from V and 7 bases from J; junction bases left unmatched: 9. CDR1 and CDR2 from the germline V gene are SGHTA and FQGNSA. CDR3 size: 14 residues. The CDR3 sequence: CASSQRGTGIEAFF. The CDR3 bases are TGTGCCAGCAGCCAGAGGGGGACAGGTATTGAAGCTTTCTTT.

This clone showed up just a few times. The genes are TRBV5-1 and TRBJ1-1; D gene ambiguous. V was shortened by 5 bases and J by 5 bases, with 10 bases between the two germline ends. Germline CDR1 SGHRS, CDR2 YFSETQ. The CDR3 loop spans 12 amino acids. The CDR3 protein is CASRDRETEAFF. CDR3 sequence (DNA): TGCGCCAGCAGGGATCGGGAAACTGAAGCTTTCTTT.

The J gene is TRBJ2-7, the V gene TRBV6-5; D unresolved. Germline V CDR1 and CDR2: MNHEY, SVGAGI. This CDR3 spans 11 amino acids. Trimming took 8 bases from V and 6 from J, leaving 11 bases between them. The CDR3 DNA sequence: TGTGCCAGCGGCTCCCTGGCCGAGCAGTACTTC. Its translation is CASGSLAEQYF.

The rearrangement joins TRBV28 to TRBJ1-2; 10 nucleotides agree with TRBD1. This CDR3 is built from 17 residues. Germline V gene sequence: CDR1 MDHEN, CDR2 SYDVKM. The V gene end was trimmed by 9 bases and the J gene end by 5 bases; junction bases not matched to a gene: 18. The CDR3 region has the DNA TGTGCCAGTTCCTCCCGGGACAGGGGATGGAGTAGTTATGGCTACACCTTC. This encodes CASSSRDRGWSSYGYTF.

The chain has TRBV3-1 (or the pseudogene TRBV3-2) and TRBJ2-1, with D perhaps TRBD1 (7 bases). The V and J ends lost 4 bases and 5 bases respectively, with 12 bases between them. Germline lookup yields CDR1 LGHDT and CDR2 YNNKEL (reference sequence). The CDR3 length is 14 residues. Here the CDR3 DNA reads TGTGCCAGCAGCCTCCGCGGGACAGACAATGAGCAGTTCTTC. Translation: CASSLRGTDNEQFF.

The chain links TRBV9 to TRBJ1-6, with D possibly being TRBD1 (5 bases). The CDR3 spans 15 residues. Germline loops: CDR1 SGDLS, CDR2 YYNGEE. V lost 3 bases, J lost 8 bases, and 15 bases lay in between. The CDR3 loop reads CASSAGLLVDSPLHF. In DNA, the CDR3 is TGTGCCAGCAGCGCAGGGTTGCTGGTGGATTCACCCCTCCACTTT.

V usage is TRBV5-6 and J usage is TRBJ1-1; D is unresolved. V lost 1 base and J 1 base, leaving 8 bases between the germline ends. The length of the CDR3 is 14 residues. Germline CDR1 is SGHDT and CDR2 is YYEEEE. In nucleotides, the CDR3 is TGTGCCAGCAGCTTGAGTACAGAGAACACTGAAGCTTTCTTT. It is translated as CASSLSTENTEAFF.

The chain is built from TRBV27 and TRBJ2-7; 8 bases line up with TRBD1. V was pared by 4 bases and J by 4 bases, with 9 bases of the junction left unmatched. The CDR3 runs 15 residues. Germline loops: CDR1 MNHEY, CDR2 SMNVEV (reference sequence). The chain's CDR3 is CASSSKTGATYEQYF. The CDR3 nucleotides read TGTGCCAGCAGTTCTAAGACAGGGGCCACATACGAGCAGTACTTC.

The CDR3 DNA follows: TGTGCCAGCAGCTTGGCCTATGAGCAGTTCTTC. Translated, it gives CASSLAYEQFF. V gene TRBV5-4 combines with J gene TRBJ2-1; D is unresolved. The CDR3 consists of 11 residues. V gave up 0 bases and J gave up 8 bases, with 3 bases separating them. Germline V gene lookup returns CDR1 SGHNT and CDR2 YYREEE (reference sequence). The complete variable domain, with remaining parts taken from reference TRBV5-4 and TRBJ2-1, reads ETGVTQSPTHLIKTRGQQVTLRCSSQSGHNTVSWYQQALGQGPQFIFQYYREEENGRGNFPPRFSGLQFPNYSSELNVNALELDDSALYLCASSLAYEQFFGPGTRLTVL.

V usage is TRBV6-2 or TRBV6-3 and J usage is TRBJ1-2; D possibly corresponds to TRBD1 (6 bases). The germline V gene encodes CDR1 MNHEY and CDR2 SVGEGT. The CDR3 length is 13 residues. V shed 6 bases and J shed 8 bases, with 16 bases lying between them. CDR3 nucleotide sequence: TGTGCCAGCAGCCGGACAGTCGATTCAGGCTACACCTTC. This gives the protein CASSRTVDSGYTF.

This clone was detected only once. The V gene is TRBV6-5, the J gene TRBJ1-5, with D possibly being TRBD1 (6 bases). The V and J ends lost 6 bases and 6 bases respectively, with 15 bases between them. From germline, CDR1 is MNHEY and CDR2 SVGAGI. The CDR3 spans 14 residues. DNA for the CDR3: TGTGCCAGCAGACTGACAGGTGACTTTCAGCCCCAGCATTTT. As protein: CASRLTGDFQPQHF.

This clone was observed a few times. V usage is TRBV5-1 and J usage is TRBJ2-7, with a weak D call TRBD2 (6 bases). Trimming removed 2 bases at V and 7 bases at J, with 13 bases between. Per the germline V gene, CDR1 is SGHRS and CDR2 is YFSETQ. This CDR3 has 13 residues. CDR3 bases: TGCGCCAGCAGCTTCGGGGGTCTCGGGGAGCAGTACTTC. Its protein is CASSFGGLGEQYF. The variable domain in full, with the rest retrieved from reference TRBV5-1 and TRBJ2-7, is KAGVTQTPRYLIKTRGQQVTLSCSPISGHRSVSWYQQTPGQGLQFLFEYFSETQRNKGNFPGRFSGRQFSNSRSEMNVSTLELGDSALYLCASSFGGLGEQYFGPGTRLTVT.

The sample holds a few counts of this clone. The J gene is TRBJ1-2, the V gene TRBV4-3; TRBD1 agrees at 8 bases. Per the germline V gene, CDR1 is LGHNA and CDR2 is YSLEER. This CDR3 is built from 17 residues. V lost 0 bases, J lost 3 bases, and 9 bases stayed unmatched. CDR3 in DNA: TGCGCCAGCAGCCAAGACAGGACAGGGTATAAGTACTATGGCTACACCTTC. It encodes CASSQDRTGYKYYGYTF.

The chain recombines TRBV7-2 with TRBJ1-6; 7 nucleotides align to TRBD1. V lost 4 bases and J lost 3; bases outside the gene matches: 3. Germline V gene lookup returns CDR1 SGHTA and CDR2 FQGNSA. The CDR3 consists of 15 residues. For the CDR3, the DNA is TGTGCCAGCAGCTCGACAGGGCTCTATAATTCACCCCTCCACTTT. Residues: CASSSTGLYNSPLHF.

The chain combines TRBV14 with TRBJ1-2; 7 bases line up with TRBD1. V was pared by 3 bases and J by 1 base, with 14 bases of the junction left unmatched. CDR1 and CDR2 (germline): SGHDN, FVKESK. The CDR3 totals 18 residues. CDR3 sequence: CASSQNTAGGQRNYGYTF. In DNA, the CDR3 is TGTGCCAGCAGCCAGAATACCGCCGGGGGACAGCGTAACTATGGCTACACCTTC.

The chain has TRBV3-1 (or the pseudogene TRBV3-2) and TRBJ2-7; D call uncertain. This CDR3 is built from 17 residues. Germline assignment: CDR1 LGHDT and CDR2 YNNKEL (reference sequence). V shed 0 bases and J shed 0 bases, with 15 bases lying between them. This CDR3 is CASSQEAGGAISYEQYF. The CDR3 DNA sequence: TGTGCCAGCAGCCAAGAAGCCGGTGGAGCCATCTCCTACGAGCAGTACTTC.

The gene calls are TRBV7-9 and TRBJ2-2; TRBD1 might be the D (6 bases). Trimming shortened V by 5 bases and J by 7 bases, and 11 bases separated the two germline ends. The germline CDR1 and CDR2 sequences are SEHNR and FQNEAQ (reference sequence). This CDR3 comprises 13 residues. CDR3 coding DNA: TGTGCCAGCAGCAAACGGGACATCGGGGAGCTGTTTTTT. Translation: CASSKRDIGELFF.